This T cell receptor beta chain stems from a study of blood T cell repertoires in COVID-19. In the case of this clone: Other DNA sequences of this sample code for an identical CDR3.

Participant reports of clinical history set cohort assignment. Under the authors' procedure: Scientists estimated how many nucleated cells there were by amplifying reference gene primers. Sequenced by immunoSEQ multiplex PCR; TCRdb stores in-frame clones only, minus some. D and trimming were read from the DNA, whereas the V and J calls and clone size are those reported in that table. The sample includes roughly 430,000 clones, roughly 90% seen only once; the top ten take roughly 1.4%. The V and J ends lost 0 bases and 0 bases respectively, with 12 bases between them. The CDR3 runs to 16 residues. Germline assignment: CDR1 SEHNR and CDR2 FQNEAQ (reference sequence).

The sequence came from a woman aged 18-29 years who had been exposed to COVID-19. Sequenced input: PBMCs or T cells enriched from blood (not recorded which). The chain carries TRBV7-9 and TRBJ2-7; weak D call: TRBD2 (6 bases). CDR3 protein: CASSLARTGSSYEQYF. CDR3 sequence (DNA): TGTGCCAGCAGCTTAGCGCGAACCGGGAGCTCCTACGAGCAGTACTTC.